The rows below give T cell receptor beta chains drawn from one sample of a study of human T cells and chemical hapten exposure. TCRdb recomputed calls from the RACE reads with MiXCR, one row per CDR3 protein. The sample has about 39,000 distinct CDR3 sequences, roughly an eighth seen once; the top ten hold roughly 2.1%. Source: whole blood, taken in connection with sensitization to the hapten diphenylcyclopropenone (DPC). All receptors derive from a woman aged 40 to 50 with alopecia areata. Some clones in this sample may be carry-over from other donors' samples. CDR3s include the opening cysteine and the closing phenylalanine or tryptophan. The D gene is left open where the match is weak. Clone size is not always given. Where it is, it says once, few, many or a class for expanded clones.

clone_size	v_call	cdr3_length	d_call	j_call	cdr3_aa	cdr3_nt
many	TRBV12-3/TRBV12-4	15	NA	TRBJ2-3	CASSADTDLGDTQYF	TGTGCCAGCAGTGCGGACACGGACCTAGGGGATACGCAGTATTTT
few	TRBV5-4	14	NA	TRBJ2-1	CASSLASSSDEQFF	TGTGCCAGCAGCTTGGCCTCCTCGTCGGATGAGCAGTTCTTC
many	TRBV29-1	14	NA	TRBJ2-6	CSVEGVSGANVLTF	TGCAGCGTTGAAGGGGTCTCTGGGGCCAACGTCCTGACTTTC
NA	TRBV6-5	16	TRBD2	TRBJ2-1	CASSGGLADTYNEQFF	TGTGCCAGCAGTGGGGGACTAGCGGATACTTACAATGAGCAGTTCTTC
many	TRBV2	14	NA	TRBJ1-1	CASSGPYTNTEAFF	TGTGCCAGCAGTGGACCCTACACGAACACTGAAGCTTTCTTT
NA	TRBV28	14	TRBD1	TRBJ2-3	CASLDRGGTDTQYF	TGTGCCAGTCTGGACAGGGGAGGCACAGATACGCAGTATTTT
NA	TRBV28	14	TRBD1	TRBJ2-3	CASSSGQLTDTQYF	TGTGCCAGCAGTTCGGGACAGCTCACAGATACGCAGTATTTT
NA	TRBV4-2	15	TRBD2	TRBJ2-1	CASSLLAGVGDEQFF	TGTGCCAGCAGCCTACTAGCGGGAGTGGGCGATGAGCAGTTCTTC
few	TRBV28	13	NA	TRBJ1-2	CASSLEGLYGYTF	TGTGCCAGCAGTTTAGAGGGCCTCTATGGCTACACCTTC
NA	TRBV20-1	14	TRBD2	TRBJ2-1	CSAIWTSGYNEQFF	TGCAGTGCCATCTGGACTAGCGGCTACAATGAGCAGTTCTTC
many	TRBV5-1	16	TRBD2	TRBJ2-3	CASSSKTSGSADTQYF	TGCGCCAGCAGCTCGAAGACTAGCGGGAGTGCAGATACGCAGTATTTT
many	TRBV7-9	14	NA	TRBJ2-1	CASSLEMTENEQFF	TGTGCCAGCAGCTTAGAAATGACGGAGAATGAGCAGTTCTTC
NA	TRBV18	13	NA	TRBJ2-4	CASSPPDLDIQYF	TGTGCCAGCTCACCACCGGACCTAGACATTCAGTACTTC
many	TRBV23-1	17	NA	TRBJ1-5	CASSPCQGPSSNQPQHF	TGCGCCAGCAGTCCGTGCCAGGGGCCCAGTTCTAATCAGCCCCAGCATTTT
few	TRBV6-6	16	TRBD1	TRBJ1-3	CASSGTGGRAGNTIYF	TGTGCCAGCAGTGGAACAGGGGGACGCGCTGGAAACACCATATATTTT
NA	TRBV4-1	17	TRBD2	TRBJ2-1	CASSLKEGSGREPEQFF	TGCGCCAGCAGCCTAAAGGAAGGTAGCGGGAGAGAGCCCGAGCAGTTCTTC
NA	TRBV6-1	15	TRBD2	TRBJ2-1	CASSGSGSSYNEQFF	TGTGCCAGCAGTGGAAGCGGGAGCTCCTACAATGAGCAGTTCTTC
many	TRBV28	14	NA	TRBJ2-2	CASSPPGNTGELFF	TGTGCCAGCAGTCCCCCAGGGAACACCGGGGAGCTGTTTTTT
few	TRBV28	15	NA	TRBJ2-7	CASSFRVGRGYEQYF	TGTGCCAGCAGTTTTCGAGTCGGCAGGGGCTACGAGCAGTACTTC
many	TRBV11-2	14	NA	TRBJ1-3	CASSPGHTGNTIYF	TGTGCCAGCAGCCCCGGACATACTGGAAACACCATATATTTT
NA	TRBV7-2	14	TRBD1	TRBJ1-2	CASSLGQGPSGYTF	TGTGCCAGCAGCTTAGGACAGGGGCCAAGCGGCTACACCTTC
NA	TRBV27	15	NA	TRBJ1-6	CASSLWGSGNSPLHF	TGTGCCAGCAGTTTATGGGGGTCCGGTAATTCACCCCTCCACTTT
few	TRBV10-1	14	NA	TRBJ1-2	CARQMTDRIYGYTF	TGCGCCAGGCAAATGACTGACAGGATTTATGGCTACACCTTC
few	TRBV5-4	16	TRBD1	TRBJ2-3	CASSSLGTGGADTQYF	TGTGCCAGCAGCTCCCTGGGGACAGGAGGCGCAGATACGCAGTATTTT
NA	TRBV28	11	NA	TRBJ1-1	CASSSTPGAFF	TGTGCCAGCAGTTCCACTCCGGGAGCTTTCTTT
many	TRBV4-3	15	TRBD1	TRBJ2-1	CASSHRDRGVNEQFF	TGCGCCAGCAGCCACCGGGACAGGGGGGTCAATGAGCAGTTCTTC